Below are 8 T cell receptor beta chains sequenced from a single sample in a study of CD8 T cells in Susac syndrome. cDNA came from approximately 0.5 to 1 ug RNA primed by random hexamers. TCRdb re-called the immunoSEQ multiplex PCR reads through MiXCR, storing one row per CDR3 protein. Of fewer than 100,000 distinct CDR3 sequences listed, roughly 90% are singletons. Sequencing was carried out using CD8+ T cells from PBMCs. The receptor set was obtained from a human donor with multiple sclerosis.

This chain links TRBV11-3 with TRBJ2-3; 10 nucleotides align to TRBD2. The CDR3 runs to 17 residues. Germline values: CDR1 SGHNT, CDR2 YENEEA. J lost 3 bases, V lost 5 bases, and 11 bases had no gene match. The CDR3 protein is CASSPGASGSSTDTQYF. The CDR3 DNA reads TGTGCCAGCAGCCCCGGGGCTAGCGGGAGTTCAACAGATACGCAGTATTTT.

This chain connects TRBV4-1 to TRBJ1-2, with D uncertain. V was trimmed by 2 bases and J by 8 bases, leaving 15 bases between them. Germline CDR1 reads MGHRA; CDR2 reads YSYEKL. The CDR3 is made up of 14 amino acids. The CDR3 here is CASSQHPDWRGYTF. CDR3 nucleotides: TGCGCCAGCAGCCAACACCCCGACTGGCGGGGCTACACCTTC.

This chain joins TRBV6-2 or TRBV6-3 and TRBJ1-1; D is unresolved. The CDR3 extends over 13 amino acids. Germline V CDR1 and CDR2: MNHEY, SVGEGT. V was cut by 6 bases and J by 1 base, with 9 bases left in between. In DNA, the CDR3 is TGTGCCAGCAGACTTTGGGAGAACACTGAAGCTTTCTTT. Amino acids: CASRLWENTEAFF.

The chain employs TRBV2 and TRBJ2-3; possibly TRBD1 for D (5 bases). CDR1 SNHLY and CDR2 FYNNEI come from the germline V gene. V dropped 3 bases and J dropped 4 bases, with 14 bases sitting between them. The CDR3 has 15 amino acids. CDR3 coding DNA: TGTGCCAGCAGTGAGGGCAGGGTCTATGCAGATACGCAGTATTTT. Protein sequence: CASSEGRVYADTQYF. Based on the CDR3 plus reference TRBV2 and TRBJ2-3, the full variable domain is EPEVTQTPSHQVTQMGQEVILRCVPISNHLYFYWYRQILGQKVEFLVSFYNNEISEKSEIFDDQFSVERPDGSNFTLKIRSTKLEDSAMYFCASSEGRVYADTQYFGPGTRLTVL.

The chain has TRBV19 and TRBJ1-5, with D possibly TRBD1 on 5 matching bases. V lost 7 bases and J 6 bases, leaving 13 bases between the germline ends. The CDR3 consists of 13 residues. Per the germline V gene, CDR1 is LNHDA and CDR2 is SQIVND (reference sequence). The CDR3 here is CASNQGSFQPQHF. CDR3 DNA sequence: TGTGCCAGTAACCAGGGAAGCTTTCAGCCCCAGCATTTT. The variable domain in full, completed from reference TRBV19 and TRBJ1-5, reads DGGITQSPKYLFRKEGQNVTLSCEQNLNHDAMYWYRQDPGQGLRLIYYSQIVNDFQKGDIAEGYSVSREKKESFPLTVTSAQKNPTAFYLCASNQGSFQPQHFGDGTRLSIL.

The CDR3 sequence is CASRPGPYNEQFF. The CDR3 nucleotides read TGTGCCAGCAGACCAGGACCCTACAATGAGCAGTTCTTC. The chain couples TRBV2 to TRBJ2-1; D gene ambiguous. CDR3 length: 13 residues. Germline-derived CDR1 and CDR2 are SNHLY and FYNNEI. V dropped 6 bases and J dropped 2 bases, with 8 bases sitting between them.

The rearrangement links TRBV28 to TRBJ1-5; D is unclear. The CDR3 contains 14 residues. Between the trimmed V and J ends, which lost 8 bases and 4 bases, there was a span of 15 bases. Germline V gene lookup returns CDR1 MDHEN and CDR2 SYDVKM. The CDR3 nucleotides read TGTGCCAGCCAGCAGTTCACAGCTAATCAGCCCCAGCATTTT. Its protein is CASQQFTANQPQHF.

V and J are TRBV12-3 or TRBV12-4 and TRBJ2-3, with 9 nucleotides matching TRBD2. The CDR3 extends over 14 amino acids. Trimming at V came to 1 base and at J to 6 bases, leaving 2 bases not matched to a gene. Here the CDR3 DNA reads TGTGCCAGCAGTTTAGGTGGACTAGCGGATACGCAGTATTTT. It yields the protein CASSLGGLADTQYF.